Sequencing of this TCR beta chain was carried out in a study of T-cell reconstitution after alpha-beta-depleted transplantation in children. Germline V gives CDR1 LNHNV, CDR2 YYDKDF (reference sequence). V gave up 5 bases and J gave up 8 bases, with 9 bases separating them. The CDR3 runs 12 residues. This clonotype was observed a handful of times. Its target is not known. Using unique molecular identifiers, the investigators prepared the TCRbeta library. In TCRdb, the PCR reads were re-called with MiXCR into one record per CDR3 protein. The profile shows about 540,000 distinct CDR3 sequences, 27% of them singletons. Study results and caveats: At one year after transplant, newly produced T cells mostly accounted for T-cell counts and diversity. As was reported, about two months after transplant, alpha-beta T cells came from several hundred expanded graft clones.

This clonotype was obtained from a boy younger than two with Wiskott-Aldrich syndrome, due to receive a stem cell transplant. This chain joins TRBV15 and TRBJ1-4, with unresolved D. The source material was PBMCs, sampled before TCRalphabeta/CD19-depleted stem cell transplant. The CDR3 DNA follows: TGTGCCACCAGCCGGCTGGGGGAAAAACTGTTTTTT. This sequence encodes CATSRLGEKLFF.